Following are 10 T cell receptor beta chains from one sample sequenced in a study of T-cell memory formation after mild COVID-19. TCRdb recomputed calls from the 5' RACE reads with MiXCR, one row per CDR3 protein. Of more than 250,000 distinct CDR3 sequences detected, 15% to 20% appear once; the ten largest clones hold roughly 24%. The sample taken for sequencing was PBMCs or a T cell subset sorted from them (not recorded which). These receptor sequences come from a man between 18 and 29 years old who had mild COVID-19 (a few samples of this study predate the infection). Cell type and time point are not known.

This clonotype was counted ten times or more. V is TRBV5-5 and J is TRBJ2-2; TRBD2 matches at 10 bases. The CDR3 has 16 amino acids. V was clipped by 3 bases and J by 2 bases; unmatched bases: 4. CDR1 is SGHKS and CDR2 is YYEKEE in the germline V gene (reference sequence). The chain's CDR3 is CASSYSGGTNTGELFF. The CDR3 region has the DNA TGTGCCAGCAGCTATAGCGGGGGGACTAACACCGGGGAGCTGTTTTTT.

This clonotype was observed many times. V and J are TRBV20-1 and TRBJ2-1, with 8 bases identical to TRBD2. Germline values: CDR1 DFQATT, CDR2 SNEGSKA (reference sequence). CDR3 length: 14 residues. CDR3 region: CSVQSGGPANEQFF. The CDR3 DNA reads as TGCAGCGTTCAAAGCGGGGGCCCCGCGAATGAGCAGTTCTTC.

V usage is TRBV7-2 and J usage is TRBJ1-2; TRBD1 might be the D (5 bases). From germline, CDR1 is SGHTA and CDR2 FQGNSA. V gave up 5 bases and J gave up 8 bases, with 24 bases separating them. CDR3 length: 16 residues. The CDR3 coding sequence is TGTGCCAGCAGCGATCCGGGGCGAACATTCCCCGAGGGCTACACCTTC. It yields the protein CASSDPGRTFPEGYTF. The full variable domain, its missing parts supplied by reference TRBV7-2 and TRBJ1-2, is GAGVSQSPSNKVTEKGKDVELRCDPISGHTALYWYRQSLGQGLEFLIYFQGNSAPDKSGLPSDRFSAERTGGSVSTLTIQRTQQEDSAVYLCASSDPGRTFPEGYTFGSGTRLTVV.

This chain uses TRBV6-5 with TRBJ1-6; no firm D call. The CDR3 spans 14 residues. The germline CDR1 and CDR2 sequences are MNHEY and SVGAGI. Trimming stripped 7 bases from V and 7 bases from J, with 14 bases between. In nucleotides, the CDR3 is TGTGCCAGCAAAGAACCTCCCTTCAATTCACCCCTCCACTTT. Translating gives CASKEPPFNSPLHF.

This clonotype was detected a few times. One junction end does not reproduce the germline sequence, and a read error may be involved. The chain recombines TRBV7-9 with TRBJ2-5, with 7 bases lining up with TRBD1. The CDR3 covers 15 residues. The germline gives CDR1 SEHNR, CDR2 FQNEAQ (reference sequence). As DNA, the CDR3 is TGTGCCAGCAGCCCCCCGACAGGGCGCCAAGCGACCCAGTACTTC. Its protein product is CASSPPTGRQATQYF.

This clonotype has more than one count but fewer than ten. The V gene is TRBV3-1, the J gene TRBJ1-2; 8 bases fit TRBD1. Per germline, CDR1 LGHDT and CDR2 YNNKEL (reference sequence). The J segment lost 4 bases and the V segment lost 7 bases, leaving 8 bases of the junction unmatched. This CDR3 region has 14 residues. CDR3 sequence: CASNPTGGTYGYTF. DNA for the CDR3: TGTGCCAGCAACCCAACAGGGGGGACCTATGGCTACACCTTC. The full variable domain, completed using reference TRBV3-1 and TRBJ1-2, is DTAVSQTPKYLVTQMGNDKSIKCEQNLGHDTMYWYKQDSKKFLKIMFSYNNKELIINETVPNRFSPKSPDKAHLNLHINSLELGDSAVYFCASNPTGGTYGYTFGSGTRLTVV.

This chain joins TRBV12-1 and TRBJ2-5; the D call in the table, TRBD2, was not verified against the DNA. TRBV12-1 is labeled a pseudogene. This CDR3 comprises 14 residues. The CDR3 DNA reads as TGTGCCAGCCCACCCACCTCCGGCTGGGAGACCCAGTACTTC. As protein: CASPPTSGWETQYF.

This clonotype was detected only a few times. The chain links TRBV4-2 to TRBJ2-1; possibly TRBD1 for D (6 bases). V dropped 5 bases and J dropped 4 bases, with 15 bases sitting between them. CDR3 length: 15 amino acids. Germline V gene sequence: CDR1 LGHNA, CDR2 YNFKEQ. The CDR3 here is CASSIRDIEYNEQFF. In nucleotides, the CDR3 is TGTGCCAGCAGCATCCGGGACATAGAGTACAATGAGCAGTTCTTC.

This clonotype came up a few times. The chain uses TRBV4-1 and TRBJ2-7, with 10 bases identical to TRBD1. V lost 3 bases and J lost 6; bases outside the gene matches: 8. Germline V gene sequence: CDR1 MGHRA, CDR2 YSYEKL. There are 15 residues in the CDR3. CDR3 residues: CASSHSGTGVGEQYF. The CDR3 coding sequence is TGCGCCAGCAGCCATTCCGGGACAGGGGTAGGCGAGCAGTACTTC.

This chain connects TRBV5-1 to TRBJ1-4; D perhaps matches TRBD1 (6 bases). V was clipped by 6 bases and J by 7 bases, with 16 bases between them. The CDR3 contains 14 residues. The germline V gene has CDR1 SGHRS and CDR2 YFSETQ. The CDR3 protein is CASKITGRSEKLFF. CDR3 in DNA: TGCGCCAGCAAGATAACAGGGAGGAGTGAAAAACTGTTTTTT.